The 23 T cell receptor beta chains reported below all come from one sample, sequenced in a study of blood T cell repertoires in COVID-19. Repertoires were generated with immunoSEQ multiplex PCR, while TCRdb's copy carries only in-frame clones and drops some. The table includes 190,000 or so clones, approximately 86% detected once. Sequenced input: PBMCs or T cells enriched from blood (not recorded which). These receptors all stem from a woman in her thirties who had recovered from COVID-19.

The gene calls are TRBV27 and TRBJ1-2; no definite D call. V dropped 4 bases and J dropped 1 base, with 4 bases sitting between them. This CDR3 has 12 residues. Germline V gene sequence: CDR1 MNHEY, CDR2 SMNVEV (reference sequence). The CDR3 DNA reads TGTGCCAGCAGTTCTTATAACTATGGCTACACCTTC. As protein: CASSSYNYGYTF.

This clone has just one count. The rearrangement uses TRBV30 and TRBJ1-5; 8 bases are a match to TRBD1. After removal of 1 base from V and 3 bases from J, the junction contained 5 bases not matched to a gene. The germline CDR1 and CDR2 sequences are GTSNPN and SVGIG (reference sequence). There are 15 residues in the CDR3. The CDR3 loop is CAWSGQGLVNQPQHF. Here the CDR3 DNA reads TGTGCCTGGAGTGGACAGGGGCTTGTCAATCAGCCCCAGCATTTT.

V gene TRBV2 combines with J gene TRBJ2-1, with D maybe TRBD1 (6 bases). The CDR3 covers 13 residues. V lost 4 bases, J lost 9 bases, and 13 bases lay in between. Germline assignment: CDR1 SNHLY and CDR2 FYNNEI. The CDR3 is CASSATGGGEQFF. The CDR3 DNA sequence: TGTGCCAGCAGTGCGACAGGTGGGGGTGAGCAGTTCTTC.

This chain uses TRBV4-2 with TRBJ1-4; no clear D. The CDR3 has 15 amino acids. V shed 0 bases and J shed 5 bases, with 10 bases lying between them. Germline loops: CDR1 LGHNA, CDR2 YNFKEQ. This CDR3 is CASSQDEPWNEKLFF. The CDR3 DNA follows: TGTGCCAGCAGCCAAGACGAGCCCTGGAATGAAAAACTGTTTTTT.

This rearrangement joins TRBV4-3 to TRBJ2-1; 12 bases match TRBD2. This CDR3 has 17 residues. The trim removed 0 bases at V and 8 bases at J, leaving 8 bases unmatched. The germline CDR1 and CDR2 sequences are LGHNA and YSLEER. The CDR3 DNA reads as TGCGCCAGCAGCCAAGACCTAGCGGGGGGGCTCAGGGATGAGCAGTTCTTC. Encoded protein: CASSQDLAGGLRDEQFF.

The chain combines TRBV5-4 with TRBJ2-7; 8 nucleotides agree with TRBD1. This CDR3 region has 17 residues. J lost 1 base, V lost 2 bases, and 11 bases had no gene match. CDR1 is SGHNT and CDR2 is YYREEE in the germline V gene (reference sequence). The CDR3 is CASSLLGQGLRSYEQYF. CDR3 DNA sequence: TGTGCCAGCAGCTTACTTGGACAGGGATTAAGGTCCTACGAGCAGTACTTC.

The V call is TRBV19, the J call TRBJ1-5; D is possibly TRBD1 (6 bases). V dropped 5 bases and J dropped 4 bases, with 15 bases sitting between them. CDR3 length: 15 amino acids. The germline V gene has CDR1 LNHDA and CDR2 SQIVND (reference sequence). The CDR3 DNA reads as TGTGCCAGTAGTGGAGAGGACAGCTTTAATCAGCCCCAGCATTTT. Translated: CASSGEDSFNQPQHF.

CDR3 DNA sequence: TGTGCCAGCAGTTACTCGGGACAGACTAACTATGGCTACACCTTC. Its translation: CASSYSGQTNYGYTF. The gene calls are TRBV2 and TRBJ1-2, with 7 bases matching TRBD1. V shed 5 bases, J shed 0 bases, and the junction held 6 bases outside the gene matches. CDR3 length equals 15 residues. CDR1 and CDR2 (germline): SNHLY, FYNNEI.

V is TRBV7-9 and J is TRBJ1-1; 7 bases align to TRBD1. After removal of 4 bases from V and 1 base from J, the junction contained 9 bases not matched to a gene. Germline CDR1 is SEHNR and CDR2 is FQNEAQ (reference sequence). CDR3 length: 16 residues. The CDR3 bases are TGTGCCAGCAGCTGGGATAGGGACAGTAAGAACACTGAAGCTTTCTTT. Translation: CASSWDRDSKNTEAFF.

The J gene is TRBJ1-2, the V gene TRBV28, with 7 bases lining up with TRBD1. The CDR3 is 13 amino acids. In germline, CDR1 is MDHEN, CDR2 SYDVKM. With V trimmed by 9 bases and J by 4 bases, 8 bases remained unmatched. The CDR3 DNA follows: TGTGCCAGTCTAACAGGGGCAGGCTATGGCTACACCTTC. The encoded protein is CASLTGAGYGYTF.

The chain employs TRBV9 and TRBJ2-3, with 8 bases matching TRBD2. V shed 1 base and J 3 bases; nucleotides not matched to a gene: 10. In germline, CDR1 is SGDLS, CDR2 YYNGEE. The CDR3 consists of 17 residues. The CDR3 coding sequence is TGTGCCAGCAGCGTACCAGATAGCGGGATGGGGACAGATACGCAGTATTTT. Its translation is CASSVPDSGMGTDTQYF. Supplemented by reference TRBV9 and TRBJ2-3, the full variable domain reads DSGVTQTPKHLITATGQRVTLRCSPRSGDLSVYWYQQSLDQGLQFLIQYYNGEERAKGNILERFSAQQFPDLHSELNLSSLELGDSALYFCASSVPDSGMGTDTQYFGPGTRLTVL.

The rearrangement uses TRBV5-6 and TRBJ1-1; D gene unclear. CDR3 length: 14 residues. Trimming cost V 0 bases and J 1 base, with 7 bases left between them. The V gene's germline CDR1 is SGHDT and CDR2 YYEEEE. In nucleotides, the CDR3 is TGTGCCAGCAGCTTGGCCGGTACGAACACTGAAGCTTTCTTT. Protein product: CASSLAGTNTEAFF.

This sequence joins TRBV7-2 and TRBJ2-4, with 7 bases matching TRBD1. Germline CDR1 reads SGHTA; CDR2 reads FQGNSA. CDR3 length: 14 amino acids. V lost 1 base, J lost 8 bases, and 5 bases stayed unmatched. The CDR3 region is CASSLDRGRDIQYF. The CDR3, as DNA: TGTGCCAGCAGCTTAGACAGGGGAAGGGACATTCAGTACTTC. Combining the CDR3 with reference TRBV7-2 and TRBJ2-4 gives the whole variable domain GAGVSQSPSNKVTEKGKDVELRCDPISGHTALYWYRQSLGQGLEFLIYFQGNSAPDKSGLPSDRFSAERTGGSVSTLTIQRTQQEDSAVYLCASSLDRGRDIQYFGAGTRLSVL.

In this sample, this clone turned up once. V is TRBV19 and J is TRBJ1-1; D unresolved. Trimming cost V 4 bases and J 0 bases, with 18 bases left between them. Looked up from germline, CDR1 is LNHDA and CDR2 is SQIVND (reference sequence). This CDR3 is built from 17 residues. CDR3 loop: CASSNPPAVNMNTEAFF. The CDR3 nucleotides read TGTGCCAGTAGTAATCCCCCGGCGGTAAACATGAACACTGAAGCTTTCTTT.

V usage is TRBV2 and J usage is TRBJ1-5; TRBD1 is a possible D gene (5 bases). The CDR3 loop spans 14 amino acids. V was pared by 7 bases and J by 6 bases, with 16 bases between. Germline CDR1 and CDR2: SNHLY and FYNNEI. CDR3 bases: TGTGCCAGCACCGCGAGTGAAGGGGCTCAGCCCCAGCATTTT. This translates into CASTASEGAQPQHF.

CDR3 sequence (DNA): TGCGCCAGCAGTGATCCGGAACAGAACTACGAGCAGTACTTC. It is translated as CASSDPEQNYEQYF. The gene calls are TRBV10-1 and TRBJ2-7; D gene unclear. V lost 3 bases, J lost 3 bases, and 12 bases lay in between. The germline V gene has CDR1 WNHNN and CDR2 SYGVQD (reference sequence). This CDR3 spans 14 amino acids.

Here the CDR3 DNA reads TGTGCCAGCAGACCTAATGCAGGGGCGAACACTGAAGCTTTCTTT. Translation gives CASRPNAGANTEAFF. The gene calls are TRBV7-6 and TRBJ1-1; maybe TRBD1 (6 bases). This CDR3 spans 15 amino acids. Germline V CDR1 and CDR2: SGHVS, FNYEAQ. V lost 6 bases and J lost 1, with 15 bases in between.

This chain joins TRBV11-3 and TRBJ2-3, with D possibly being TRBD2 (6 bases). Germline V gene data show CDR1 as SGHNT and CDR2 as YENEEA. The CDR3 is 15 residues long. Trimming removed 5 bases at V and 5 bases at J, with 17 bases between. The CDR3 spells CASSPERESGDTQYF. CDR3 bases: TGTGCCAGCAGCCCTGAACGGGAGAGTGGAGATACGCAGTATTTT.

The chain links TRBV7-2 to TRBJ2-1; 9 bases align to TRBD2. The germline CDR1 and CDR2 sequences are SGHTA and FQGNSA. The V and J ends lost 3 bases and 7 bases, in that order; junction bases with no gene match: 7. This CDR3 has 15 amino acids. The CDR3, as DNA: TGTGCCAGCAGCTTTAGCGGGGGTGCCCAAAATGAGCAGTTCTTC. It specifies CASSFSGGAQNEQFF.

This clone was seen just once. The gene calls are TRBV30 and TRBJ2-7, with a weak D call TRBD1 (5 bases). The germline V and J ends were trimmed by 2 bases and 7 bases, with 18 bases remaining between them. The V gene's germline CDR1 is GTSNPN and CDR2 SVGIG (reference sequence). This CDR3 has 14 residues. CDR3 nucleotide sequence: TGTGCCTGGAGTCCAGACAGTTTTCGTGGGGAGCAGTACTTC. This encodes CAWSPDSFRGEQYF. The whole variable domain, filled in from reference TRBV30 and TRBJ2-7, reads SQTIHQWPATLVQPVGSPLSLECTVEGTSNPNLYWYRQAAGRGLQLLFYSVGIGQISSEVPQNLSASRPQDRQFILSSKKLLLSDSGFYLCAWSPDSFRGEQYFGPGTRLTVT.

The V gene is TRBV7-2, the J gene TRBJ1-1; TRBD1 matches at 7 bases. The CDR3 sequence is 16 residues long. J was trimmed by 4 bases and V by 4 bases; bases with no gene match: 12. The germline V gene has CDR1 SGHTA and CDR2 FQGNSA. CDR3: CASSSLGGAGGTEAFF. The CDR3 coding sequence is TGTGCCAGCAGCTCCCTAGGAGGGGCAGGGGGCACTGAAGCTTTCTTT.

The CDR3 DNA reads TGTGCCAGCAGTTCGCCGGGACTGATTAACTATGGCTACACCTTC. As protein: CASSSPGLINYGYTF. The chain has TRBV27 and TRBJ1-2; possible D gene TRBD1, 5 bases. This CDR3 is 15 amino acids long. Germline V lookup: CDR1 MNHEY, CDR2 SMNVEV (reference sequence). V was trimmed by 4 bases and J by 1 base, leaving 13 bases between them.

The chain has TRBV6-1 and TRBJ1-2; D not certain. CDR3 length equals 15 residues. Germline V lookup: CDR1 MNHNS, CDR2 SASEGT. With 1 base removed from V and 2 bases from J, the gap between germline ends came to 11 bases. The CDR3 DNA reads TGTGCCAGCAGTGAAGGGGTCGGGGAGAACTATGGCTACACCTTC. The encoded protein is CASSEGVGENYGYTF.